This passage covers 8 T cell receptor beta chains from one sample sequenced in a study of T cells in localized non-small cell lung cancer. Generated by immunoSEQ multiplex PCR, the TCRdb table keeps only in-frame clones and is missing some. The table includes just under 80,000 clones, more than 70% detected once. The specimen comprised peripheral blood, sampled before any cancer treatment. The receptor set was obtained from a female donor of 60 years or more with stage I lung adenocarcinoma.

V is TRBV28 and J is TRBJ2-3; D is perhaps TRBD2 (7 bases). The germline V and J ends were trimmed by 6 bases and 1 base, with 17 bases remaining between them. Germline assignment: CDR1 MDHEN and CDR2 SYDVKM. This CDR3 has 16 amino acids. As DNA, the CDR3 is TGTGCCAGCAGCCCCTGGGGGGCGGGAGGCACAGATACGCAGTATTTT. This translates into CASSPWGAGGTDTQYF.

The CDR3 DNA reads TGTGCCATCAGCTCTACCGGGACAGGGAATGAAAAACTGTTTTTT. Amino acid sequence: CAISSTGTGNEKLFF. The V and J genes are TRBV10-3 and TRBJ1-4; 9 nucleotides align to TRBD1. Losses at the gene ends were 6 bases for V and 5 bases for J; bases not matched to a gene: 7. The CDR3 totals 15 residues. The V gene's germline CDR1 is ENHRY and CDR2 SYGVKD.

The CDR3 DNA reads as TGTGCCAGCAGTTTAGGCAGGCGTACCTACGAGCAGTACTTC. Encoded protein: CASSLGRRTYEQYF. The J gene is TRBJ2-7, the V gene TRBV27; no clear D. The CDR3 length is 14 residues. V lost 2 bases and J 2 bases, leaving 10 bases between the germline ends. Germline V gene lookup returns CDR1 MNHEY and CDR2 SMNVEV (reference sequence).

This chain links TRBV18 with TRBJ2-5, with D unresolved. V was shortened by 2 bases and J by 3 bases, with 7 bases between the two germline ends. CDR1 KGHSH and CDR2 LQKENI come from the germline V gene. The length of the CDR3 is 13 residues. CDR3: CASSPSAEETQYF. The CDR3, as DNA: TGTGCCAGCTCACCATCGGCAGAAGAGACCCAGTACTTC.

This chain joins TRBV7-8 and TRBJ2-6; maybe TRBD1 (6 bases). V dropped 4 bases and J dropped 4 bases, with 23 bases sitting between them. The length of the CDR3 is 19 residues. Germline V lookup: CDR1 SGHVS, CDR2 FQNEAQ. The CDR3 reads CASSSRGPGETAGANVLTF. CDR3 nucleotide sequence: TGTGCCAGCAGCTCCAGGGGTCCAGGGGAGACGGCCGGGGCCAACGTCCTGACTTTC.

The chain carries TRBV19 and TRBJ1-1; perhaps TRBD1 as D (5 bases). Germline-derived CDR1 and CDR2 are LNHDA and SQIVND (reference sequence). The V and J ends lost 4 bases and 1 base respectively, with 16 bases between them. The CDR3 has 16 residues. CDR3 loop: CASSTLHGGKNTEAFF. Written as DNA, the CDR3 is TGTGCCAGTAGTACCCTCCACGGGGGGAAGAACACTGAAGCTTTCTTT.

This rearrangement joins TRBV27 to TRBJ2-5; TRBD2 matches 10 bases. V shed 5 bases, J shed 5 bases, and the junction held 2 bases outside the gene matches. Germline V gene data show CDR1 as MNHEY and CDR2 as SMNVEV (reference sequence). There are 13 residues in the CDR3. The CDR3 nucleotides are TGTGCCAGCAGTCTAGCGGGAGTGGAGACCCAGTACTTC. This translates into CASSLAGVETQYF.

This clone has more than one count but fewer than ten. The V gene is TRBV11-2, the J gene TRBJ1-1, with a weak D call TRBD1 (6 bases). Germline V gene data show CDR1 as SGHAT and CDR2 as FQNNGV. This CDR3 is 14 amino acids long. V gave up 3 bases and J gave up 4 bases, with 12 bases separating them. The DNA of the CDR3 is TGTGCCAGCAGCTTCTCACAGGGATCCACTGAAGCTTTCTTT. This sequence encodes CASSFSQGSTEAFF.